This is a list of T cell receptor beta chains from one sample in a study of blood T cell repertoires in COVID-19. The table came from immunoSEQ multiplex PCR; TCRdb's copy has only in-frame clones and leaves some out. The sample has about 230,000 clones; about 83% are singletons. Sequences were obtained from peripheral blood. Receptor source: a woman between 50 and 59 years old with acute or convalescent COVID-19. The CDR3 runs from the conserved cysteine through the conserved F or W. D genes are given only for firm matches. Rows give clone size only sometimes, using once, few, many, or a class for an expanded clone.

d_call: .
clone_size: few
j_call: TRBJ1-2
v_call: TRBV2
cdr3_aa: CASSAQGGGYGYTF
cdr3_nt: TGTGCCAGCAGTGCACAGGGAGGGGGCTATGGCTACACCTTC

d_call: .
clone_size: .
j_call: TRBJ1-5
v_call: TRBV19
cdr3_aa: CASRLQGGNQPQHF
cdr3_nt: TGTGCCAGTAGACTACAGGGTGGCAATCAGCCCCAGCATTTT

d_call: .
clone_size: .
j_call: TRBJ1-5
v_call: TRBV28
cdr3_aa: CASNEVNQPQHF
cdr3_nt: TGTGCCAGCAACGAGGTTAATCAGCCCCAGCATTTT

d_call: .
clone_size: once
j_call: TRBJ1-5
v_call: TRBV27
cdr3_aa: CASRGGQYSNQPQHF
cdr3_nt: TGTGCCAGCAGGGGCGGACAGTATAGCAATCAGCCCCAGCATTTT

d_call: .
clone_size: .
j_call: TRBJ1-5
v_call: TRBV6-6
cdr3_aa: CASSPEGASNQPQHF
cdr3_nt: TGTGCCAGCAGTCCGGAGGGCGCAAGCAATCAGCCCCAGCATTTT

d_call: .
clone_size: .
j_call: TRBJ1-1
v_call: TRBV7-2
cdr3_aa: CASSFVNTEAFF
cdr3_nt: TGTGCCAGCAGCTTCGTGAACACTGAAGCTTTCTTT

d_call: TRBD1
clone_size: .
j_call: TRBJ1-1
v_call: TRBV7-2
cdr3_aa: CASSVGQGLTEAFF
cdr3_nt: TGTGCCAGCAGTGTAGGACAGGGCCTCACTGAAGCTTTCTTT

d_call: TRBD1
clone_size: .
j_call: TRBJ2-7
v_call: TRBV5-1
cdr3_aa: CASSPDRAPLREQYF
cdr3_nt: TGCGCCAGCAGCCCGGACAGGGCCCCGCTACGCGAGCAGTACTTC

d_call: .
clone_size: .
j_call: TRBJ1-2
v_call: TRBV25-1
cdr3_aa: CASSDVDGGNYGYTF
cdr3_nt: TGTGCCAGCAGTGACGTCGATGGGGGCAACTATGGCTACACCTTC

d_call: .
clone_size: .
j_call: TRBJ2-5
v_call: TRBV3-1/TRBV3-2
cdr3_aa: CASSATSTQETQYF
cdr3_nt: TGTGCCAGCAGCGCCACTAGTACTCAAGAGACCCAGTACTTC

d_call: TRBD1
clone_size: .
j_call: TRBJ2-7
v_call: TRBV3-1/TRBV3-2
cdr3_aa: CASSQVTGGGYEQYF
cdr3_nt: TGTGCCAGCAGCCAAGTGACAGGGGGGGGCTACGAGCAGTACTTC

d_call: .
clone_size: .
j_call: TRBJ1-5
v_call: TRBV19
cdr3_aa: CASSIGDYQPQHF
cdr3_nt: TGTGCCAGTAGTATAGGAGACTATCAGCCCCAGCATTTT

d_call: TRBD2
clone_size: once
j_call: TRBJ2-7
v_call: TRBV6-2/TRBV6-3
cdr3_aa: CASSFRTRASYEQYF
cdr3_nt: TGTGCCAGCAGTTTTCGGACTAGGGCGAGCTACGAGCAGTACTTC

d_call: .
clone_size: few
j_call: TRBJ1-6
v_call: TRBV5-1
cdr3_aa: CASSLAGQIYNSPLHF
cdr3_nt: TGCGCCAGCAGCTTGGCCGGACAGATCTATAATTCACCCCTCCACTTT

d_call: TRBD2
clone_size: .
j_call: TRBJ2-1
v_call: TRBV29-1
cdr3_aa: CSVGASGSRNEQFF
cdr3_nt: TGCAGCGTTGGTGCTAGCGGGAGTCGCAATGAGCAGTTCTTC

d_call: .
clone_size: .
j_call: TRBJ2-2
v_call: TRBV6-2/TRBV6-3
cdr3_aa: CASSYNRVGTGELFF
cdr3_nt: TGTGCCAGCAGTTATAACAGGGTGGGGACCGGGGAGCTGTTTTTT

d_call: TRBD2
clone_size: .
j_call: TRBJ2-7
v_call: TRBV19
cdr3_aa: CASSIQSGSLEQYF
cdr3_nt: TGTGCCAGTAGTATCCAGAGCGGGAGCCTCGAGCAGTACTTC

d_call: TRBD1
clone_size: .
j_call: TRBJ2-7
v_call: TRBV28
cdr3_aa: CASREGTGVLRQYF
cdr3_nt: TGTGCCAGTAGGGAGGGGACAGGGGTTCTCCGACAGTACTTC

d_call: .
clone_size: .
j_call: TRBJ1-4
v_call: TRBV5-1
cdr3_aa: CASSLEGRTNEKLFF
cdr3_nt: TGCGCCAGCAGCTTGGAAGGCAGGACTAATGAAAAACTGTTTTTT

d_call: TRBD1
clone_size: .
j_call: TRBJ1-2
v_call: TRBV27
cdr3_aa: CASSLQPPQQGAGYGYTF
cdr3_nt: TGTGCCAGCAGTTTGCAACCCCCCCAACAGGGGGCCGGCTATGGCTACACCTTC

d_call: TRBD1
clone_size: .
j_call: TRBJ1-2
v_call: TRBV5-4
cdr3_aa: CASSSGTGPNRYGYTF
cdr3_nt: TGTGCCAGCAGTTCCGGGACAGGGCCAAATCGATATGGCTACACCTTC

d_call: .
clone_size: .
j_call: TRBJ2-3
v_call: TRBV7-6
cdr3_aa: CASMRGSATDTQYF
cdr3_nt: TGTGCCAGCATGAGGGGGTCGGCCACAGATACGCAGTATTTT

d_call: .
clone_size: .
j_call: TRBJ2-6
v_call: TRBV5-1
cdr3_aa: CASSLGGPGANVLTF
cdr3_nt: TGCGCCAGCAGCTTGGGAGGGCCTGGGGCCAACGTCCTGACTTTC

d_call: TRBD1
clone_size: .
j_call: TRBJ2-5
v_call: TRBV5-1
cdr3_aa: CASSTGTGMGETQYF
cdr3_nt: TGCGCCAGCAGCACCGGGACAGGGATGGGAGAGACCCAGTACTTC

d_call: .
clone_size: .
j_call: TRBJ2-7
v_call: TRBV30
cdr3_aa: CAWSVPGGFYEQYF
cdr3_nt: TGTGCCTGGAGTGTACCCGGCGGATTCTACGAGCAGTACTTC

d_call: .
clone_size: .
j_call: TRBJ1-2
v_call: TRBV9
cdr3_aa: CASSRTAKDGYTF
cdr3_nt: TGTGCCAGCTCCCGGACAGCTAAGGATGGCTACACCTTC

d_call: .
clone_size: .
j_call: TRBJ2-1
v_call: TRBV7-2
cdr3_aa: CASSPLGGRNEQFF
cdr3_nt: TGTGCCAGCAGCCCCCTAGGCGGCAGAAATGAGCAGTTCTTC

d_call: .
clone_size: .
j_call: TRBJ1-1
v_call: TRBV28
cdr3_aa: CASKTGRDIRNTEAFF
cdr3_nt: TGTGCCAGCAAAACAGGCAGGGACATTCGGAACACTGAAGCTTTCTTT

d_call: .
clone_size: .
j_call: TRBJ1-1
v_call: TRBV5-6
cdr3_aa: CASSFYRNTEAFF
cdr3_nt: TGTGCCAGCAGCTTCTACCGGAACACTGAAGCTTTCTTT

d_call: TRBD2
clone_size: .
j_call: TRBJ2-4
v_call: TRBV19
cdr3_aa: CASSGLAGGSAKNIQYF
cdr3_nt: TGTGCCAGTAGTGGATTAGCGGGGGGGTCGGCCAAAAACATTCAGTACTTC

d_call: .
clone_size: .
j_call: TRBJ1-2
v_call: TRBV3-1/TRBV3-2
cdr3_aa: CASSQEIRMTGYTF
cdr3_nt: TGTGCCAGCAGCCAAGAAATCAGGATGACTGGCTACACCTTC

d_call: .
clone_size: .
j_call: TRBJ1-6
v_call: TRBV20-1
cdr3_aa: CSASRGSSYNSPLHF
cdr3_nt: TGCAGTGCTAGTAGGGGAAGCTCCTATAATTCACCCCTCCACTTT

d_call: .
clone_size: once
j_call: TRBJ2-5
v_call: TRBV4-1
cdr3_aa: CASSVWPGQETQYF
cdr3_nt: TGCGCCAGCAGTGTATGGCCAGGGCAAGAGACCCAGTACTTC

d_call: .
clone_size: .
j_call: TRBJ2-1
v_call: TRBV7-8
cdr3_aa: CASSLGSRAGYEQFF
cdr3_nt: TGTGCCAGCAGCTTAGGGTCCAGGGCGGGATATGAGCAGTTCTTC

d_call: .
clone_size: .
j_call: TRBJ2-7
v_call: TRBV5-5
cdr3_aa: CASSLVVTRTNEQYF
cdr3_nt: TGTGCCAGCAGCTTGGTTGTGACTAGAACCAACGAGCAGTACTTC

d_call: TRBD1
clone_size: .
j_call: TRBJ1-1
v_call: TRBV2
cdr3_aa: CASSDQGGRAFF
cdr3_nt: TGTGCCAGCAGTGACCAGGGGGGCAGAGCTTTCTTT

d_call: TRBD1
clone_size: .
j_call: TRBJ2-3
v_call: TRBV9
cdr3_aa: CASSIQGGTDTQYF
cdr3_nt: TGTGCCAGCAGCATACAGGGGGGCACAGATACGCAGTATTTT

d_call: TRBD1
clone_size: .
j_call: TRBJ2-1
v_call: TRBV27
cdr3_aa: CASSLTRGYRDRGQTTYNEQFF
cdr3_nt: TGTGCCAGCAGCCTAACACGAGGATACCGGGACAGGGGTCAAACTACATACAATGAGCAGTTCTTC

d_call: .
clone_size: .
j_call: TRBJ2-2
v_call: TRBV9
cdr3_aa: CASSPRTGELFF
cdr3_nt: TGTGCCAGCAGCCCCCGGACCGGGGAGCTGTTTTTT

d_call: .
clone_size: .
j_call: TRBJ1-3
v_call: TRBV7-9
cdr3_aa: CASSLGGEGNTIYF
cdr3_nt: TGTGCCAGCAGCTTGGGAGGGGAAGGAAACACCATATATTTT

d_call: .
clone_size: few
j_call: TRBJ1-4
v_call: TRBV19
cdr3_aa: CASSSGSSAVGKLFF
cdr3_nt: TGTGCCAGTAGTTCCGGATCCTCCGCGGTGGGAAAACTGTTTTTT

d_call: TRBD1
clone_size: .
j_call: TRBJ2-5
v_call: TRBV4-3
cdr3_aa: CASSQESTGGQETQYF
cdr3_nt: TGCGCCAGCAGCCAAGAGTCCACAGGGGGCCAAGAGACCCAGTACTTC

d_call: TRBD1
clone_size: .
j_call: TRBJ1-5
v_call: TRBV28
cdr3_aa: CASSSPPGGRQPQHF
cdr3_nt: TGTGCCAGCAGTTCCCCCCCAGGGGGGAGACAGCCCCAGCATTTT

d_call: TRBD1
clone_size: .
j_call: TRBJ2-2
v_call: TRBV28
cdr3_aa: CASSPPSTGPGELFF
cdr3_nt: TGTGCCAGCAGTCCACCCTCGACAGGGCCCGGGGAGCTGTTTTTT

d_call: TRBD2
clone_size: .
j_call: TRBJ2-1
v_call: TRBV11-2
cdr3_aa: CASSRRGSGGGNEQFF
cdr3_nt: TGTGCCAGCAGCCGGAGGGGTAGCGGGGGTGGGAATGAGCAGTTCTTC

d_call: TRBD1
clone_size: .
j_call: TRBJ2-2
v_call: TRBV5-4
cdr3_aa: CASSSRTGGTGELFF
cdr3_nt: TGTGCCAGCAGCTCTAGGACAGGGGGCACCGGGGAGCTGTTTTTT

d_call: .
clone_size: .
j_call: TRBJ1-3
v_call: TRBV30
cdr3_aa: CAWSTSERGTIYF
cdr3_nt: TGTGCCTGGAGCACGAGTGAGCGGGGCACCATATATTTT

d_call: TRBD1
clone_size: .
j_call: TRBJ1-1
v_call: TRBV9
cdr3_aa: CASSAGDSRGTEAFF
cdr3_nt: TGTGCCAGCAGCGCGGGGGACAGCCGGGGCACTGAAGCTTTCTTT

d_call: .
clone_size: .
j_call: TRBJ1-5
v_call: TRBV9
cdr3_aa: CASSVGRGQPQHF
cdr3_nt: TGTGCCAGCAGCGTAGGACGGGGGCAGCCCCAGCATTTT